These 28 T cell receptor beta chains were sequenced from one sample in a study of shared clonotypes between healthy human individuals. Repertoires were generated with immunoSEQ multiplex PCR, while TCRdb's copy carries only in-frame clones and drops some. The data hold about 2 million clones, with about 95% observed a single time. Naive-designated CD8 cells lacked CD45RO, were positively enriched for CCR7, and omitted terminally differentiated effector memory CD45RA+ cells. Material for sequencing was naive CD8+ T cells sorted from blood. The receptor source for this set is a young man in good health.

The CDR3 protein is CASSVDGGPGETQYF. The CDR3 DNA reads as TGTGCCAGCAGCGTAGATGGGGGCCCAGGAGAGACCCAGTACTTC. This rearrangement joins TRBV9 to TRBJ2-5; D may be TRBD1 (6 bases). The CDR3 totals 15 residues. V lost 0 bases and J lost 4, with 13 bases in between. Germline assignment: CDR1 SGDLS and CDR2 YYNGEE.

For this clone: Other DNA sequences in this sample translate to the same CDR3. V gene TRBV4-3 combines with J gene TRBJ1-1, with 8 positions matching TRBD1. CDR3 length: 14 residues. Germline V gene sequence: CDR1 LGHNA, CDR2 YSLEER. V lost 1 base and J lost 4; bases outside the gene matches: 2. The CDR3 loop is CASSQGTGFTEAFF. DNA for the CDR3: TGCGCCAGCAGCCAAGGGACAGGGTTCACTGAAGCTTTCTTT.

The gene calls are TRBV15 and TRBJ1-1; D is ambiguous. CDR1 and CDR2 from the germline V gene are LNHNV and YYDKDF (reference sequence). The CDR3 runs to 12 residues. V was cut by 5 bases and J by 2 bases, with 6 bases left in between. Here the CDR3 DNA reads TGTGCCACCAGCGGGCAAAACACTGAAGCTTTCTTT. It encodes CATSGQNTEAFF.

This rearrangement joins TRBV30 to TRBJ2-3; TRBD2 aligns across 13 bases. J gave up 5 bases and V 6 bases, and 5 bases lay outside the gene matches. From germline, CDR1 is GTSNPN and CDR2 SVGIG (reference sequence). The length of the CDR3 is 14 residues. The CDR3 DNA sequence: TGTGCCTGCGGGACTAGCGGGACGGGAGATACGCAGTATTTT. This gives the protein CACGTSGTGDTQYF.

The chain links TRBV7-8 to TRBJ2-4; tentative D call: TRBD1 (6 bases). There are 16 residues in the CDR3. In germline, CDR1 is SGHVS, CDR2 FQNEAQ. The V gene lost 5 bases and the J gene lost 7 bases, with 21 bases spanning the gap. CDR3 sequence (DNA): TGTGCCAGCAGCCCGGAGGTGGCACCTGGGGGCAACATTCAGTACTTC. Its protein product is CASSPEVAPGGNIQYF.

The J gene is TRBJ2-1, the V gene TRBV7-6; D may be TRBD1 (6 bases). Trimming removed 4 bases from V and 5 bases from J, with 18 bases in between. The CDR3 extends over 16 amino acids. Germline CDR1 reads SGHVS; CDR2 reads FNYEAQ. The CDR3 DNA follows: TGTGCCAGCAGCTCTTCGCCGACAGGCTCGAACAATGAGCAGTTCTTC. Amino acid sequence: CASSSSPTGSNNEQFF.

This clone was detected only once. This chain connects TRBV15 to TRBJ2-7; 8 bases match TRBD2. CDR1 and CDR2 (germline): LNHNV, YYDKDF (reference sequence). The junction had 4 bases not matched to a gene; V was cut back by 0 bases and J by 0 bases. The CDR3 consists of 16 residues. DNA of the CDR3: TGTGCCACCAGCAGAGATGGGCGGGGGGACTCCTACGAGCAGTACTTC. As protein: CATSRDGRGDSYEQYF.

The V gene is TRBV5-3, the J gene TRBJ2-5, with D hard to call. TRBV5-3 belongs to the ORF category, with a function that is uncertain. The CDR3 spans 10 residues. V was cut by 8 bases and J by 5 bases, with 7 bases left in between. As DNA, the CDR3 is TGTGCCAGTCTGTGGGAGACCCAGTACTTC. Protein sequence: CASLWETQYF.

The V call is TRBV5-6, the J call TRBJ1-2, with D perhaps TRBD1 (5 bases). Germline lookup yields CDR1 SGHDT and CDR2 YYEEEE. The V end lost 7 bases, the J end lost 0 bases, and 13 bases lay between the germline ends. This CDR3 spans 14 amino acids. This chain's CDR3 is CASFQGEANYGYTF. In DNA form, the CDR3 reads TGTGCCAGCTTCCAGGGTGAGGCTAACTATGGCTACACCTTC. The variable domain in full, with the rest retrieved from reference TRBV5-6 and TRBJ1-2, is DAGVTQSPTHLIKTRGQQVTLRCSPKSGHDTVSWYQQALGQGPQFIFQYYEEEERQRGNFPDRFSGHQFPNYSSELNVNALLLGDSALYLCASFQGEANYGYTFGSGTRLTVV.

The genes are TRBV7-9 and TRBJ2-1, with D possibly being TRBD1 or TRBD2 (6 bases each). The CDR3 totals 14 residues. Between the trimmed V and J ends, which lost 3 bases and 9 bases, there was a span of 15 bases. In germline, CDR1 is SEHNR, CDR2 FQNEAQ (reference sequence). This chain's CDR3 is CASSLSGANPEQFF. CDR3 nucleotide sequence: TGTGCCAGCAGCTTGTCGGGGGCTAATCCTGAGCAGTTCTTC. Looking up the rest from reference TRBV7-9 and TRBJ2-1 gives the full variable domain: DTGVSQNPRHKITKRGQNVTFRCDPISEHNRLYWYRQTLGQGPEFLTYFQNEAQLEKSRLLSDRFSAERPKGSFSTLEIQRTEQGDSAMYLCASSLSGANPEQFFGPGTRLTVL.

A remark on this clone: This could be a read error, since a much larger clone is one nucleotide away. The chain combines TRBV7-2 with TRBJ1-5; the D is unclear. Germline CDR1 reads SGHTA; CDR2 reads FQGNSA. The V end lost 1 base, the J end lost 7 bases, and 5 bases lay between the germline ends. This CDR3 region has 12 residues. The CDR3 coding sequence is TGTGCCAGCAGCTTAGGGGAGCAGCCCCAGCATTTT. This sequence encodes CASSLGEQPQHF. Supplemented by reference TRBV7-2 and TRBJ1-5, the full variable domain reads GAGVSQSPSNKVTEKGKDVELRCDPISGHTALYWYRQSLGQGLEFLIYFQGNSAPDKSGLPSDRFSAERTGGSVSTLTIQRTQQEDSAVYLCASSLGEQPQHFGDGTRLSIL.

The V and J genes are TRBV5-1 and TRBJ1-2, with D possibly TRBD1 on 6 matching bases. V was clipped by 4 bases and J by 1 base, with 14 bases between them. The germline gives CDR1 SGHRS, CDR2 YFSETQ. This CDR3 has 15 amino acids. CDR3 loop: CASSPGVNFNYGYTF. DNA of the CDR3: TGCGCCAGCAGCCCAGGGGTCAACTTTAACTATGGCTACACCTTC.

The sample holds one count of this clone. In the same sample, other DNA sequences code for this CDR3. The J gene is TRBJ1-4, the V gene TRBV6-1; tentative D call: TRBD1 (6 bases). Trimming pared 4 bases from V and 4 bases from J, leaving 10 bases between. The CDR3 has 14 residues. Germline lookup yields CDR1 MNHNS and CDR2 SASEGT. The CDR3 loop is CASSGTAINEKLFF. CDR3 DNA sequence: TGTGCCAGCAGTGGGACAGCGATTAATGAAAAACTGTTTTTT.

This rearrangement joins TRBV5-4 to TRBJ2-7, with 9 nucleotides matching TRBD1. The J segment lost 2 bases and the V segment lost 6 bases, leaving 6 bases of the junction unmatched. Germline V gives CDR1 SGHNT, CDR2 YYREEE (reference sequence). CDR3 length equals 14 residues. For the CDR3, the DNA is TGTGCCAGCACCCAAGGGACAGGGACCTACGAGCAGTACTTC. It encodes CASTQGTGTYEQYF.

V and J are TRBV27 and TRBJ2-2; D may be TRBD2 (5 bases). Germline V gene sequence: CDR1 MNHEY, CDR2 SMNVEV (reference sequence). The CDR3 contains 13 residues. The ends were cut back, 7 bases at V and 3 bases at J, with 9 bases in the middle. As DNA, the CDR3 is TGTGCCAGCAAGGAGGACTACACCGGGGAGCTGTTTTTT. Translation gives CASKEDYTGELFF.

For the CDR3, the DNA is TGTGCCTGGAGCGGGACTAGCGGGGGGCATAAGTCCTACAATGAGCAGTTCTTC. This encodes CAWSGTSGGHKSYNEQFF. The chain couples TRBV30 to TRBJ2-1; 15 nucleotides align to TRBD2. The germline V gene encodes CDR1 GTSNPN and CDR2 SVGIG (reference sequence). The CDR3 sequence is 18 residues long. V was clipped by 3 bases and J by 1 base; unmatched bases: 7.

V is TRBV29-1 and J is TRBJ2-7; 7 bases are shared with TRBD2. CDR1 SQVTM and CDR2 ANQGSEA come from the germline V gene. V was pared by 4 bases and J by 0 bases, with 3 bases of the junction left unmatched. The CDR3 runs 13 residues. CDR3 in amino acids: CSVGRGSSYEQYF. In DNA form, the CDR3 reads TGCAGCGTTGGGCGGGGGAGCTCCTACGAGCAGTACTTC.

As to this clone: The sample holds other DNA sequences that translate to the same CDR3. The V gene is TRBV4-3, the J gene TRBJ2-3; 11 bases fit TRBD2. Germline V CDR1 and CDR2: LGHNA, YSLEER. The V gene end was trimmed by 1 base and the J gene end by 0 bases; junction bases not matched to a gene: 0. The length of the CDR3 is 16 residues. CDR3 in amino acids: CASSQGTSGSTDTQYF. The CDR3, as DNA: TGCGCCAGCAGCCAAGGGACTAGCGGGAGCACAGATACGCAGTATTTT.

This clone was counted a single time. The chain recombines TRBV28 with TRBJ1-5; weak D call: TRBD1 (5 bases). CDR1 and CDR2 (germline): MDHEN, SYDVKM. Trimming stripped 2 bases from V and 7 bases from J, with 15 bases between. This CDR3 spans 15 amino acids. The CDR3, as DNA: TGTGCCAGCAGTTTAGTCAGGGAAAACAACCAGCCCCAGCATTTT. As protein: CASSLVRENNQPQHF.

This clone was observed once. The sample holds other DNA sequences that translate to the same CDR3. This chain connects TRBV9 to TRBJ1-1; D is perhaps TRBD1 (5 bases). The CDR3 spans 14 residues. Germline-derived CDR1 and CDR2 are SGDLS and YYNGEE. V lost 0 bases and J 5 bases, leaving 11 bases between the germline ends. This CDR3 reads CASSVAGSGTEAFF. CDR3 nucleotides: TGTGCCAGCAGCGTAGCGGGGTCAGGGACTGAAGCTTTCTTT.

J is TRBJ2-7 and V is TRBV19; 8 bases agree with TRBD1. Germline V gene lookup returns CDR1 LNHDA and CDR2 SQIVND (reference sequence). The ends lost 8 bases at V and 1 base at J; junction bases unmatched: 10. The CDR3 spans 15 residues. The DNA for the CDR3 is TGTGCCAGTGCCTCCGGGACAGGTCCTTCCTACGAGCAGTACTTC. This gives the protein CASASGTGPSYEQYF.

This clone came up once. The J gene is TRBJ2-2, the V gene TRBV5-1, with 10 bases lining up with TRBD2. Per the germline V gene, CDR1 is SGHRS and CDR2 is YFSETQ. Losses at the gene ends were 2 bases for V and 8 bases for J; bases not matched to a gene: 12. This CDR3 is built from 17 residues. CDR3 sequence: CASSFFGLAGEEGELFF. In DNA form, the CDR3 reads TGCGCCAGCAGCTTCTTCGGTCTAGCGGGAGAAGAAGGGGAGCTGTTTTTT.

The chain couples TRBV4-3 to TRBJ2-1, with 9 bases lining up with TRBD2. J gave up 8 bases and V 1 base, and 6 bases lay outside the gene matches. Germline V gene sequence: CDR1 LGHNA, CDR2 YSLEER. The CDR3 runs to 15 residues. Here the CDR3 DNA reads TGCGCCAGCAGCCAAGGGTGGCGGGAGGGATATGAGCAGTTCTTC. Translating it yields CASSQGWREGYEQFF.

The V and J genes are TRBV2 and TRBJ2-2; a possible D gene is TRBD2 (6 bases). The CDR3 length is 17 residues. Between the trimmed V and J ends, which lost 0 bases and 5 bases, there was a span of 16 bases. Per the germline V gene, CDR1 is SNHLY and CDR2 is FYNNEI. CDR3 region: CASSEALLEGVTGELFF. In DNA, the CDR3 is TGTGCCAGCAGTGAAGCGCTTCTGGAGGGAGTAACCGGGGAGCTGTTTTTT.

The chain is built from TRBV7-9 and TRBJ1-2, with 7 bases fitting TRBD1. This CDR3 contains 16 residues. Germline CDR1 and CDR2: SEHNR and FQNEAQ (reference sequence). V shed 0 bases, J shed 8 bases, and the junction held 12 bases outside the gene matches. The DNA for the CDR3 is TGTGCCAGCAGCTTAGCCCAGGGGGACCCTATGTTGGGCTACACCTTC. This translates into CASSLAQGDPMLGYTF.

This chain uses TRBV13 with TRBJ2-7, with D perhaps TRBD1 (6 bases). CDR3 length: 13 amino acids. Trimming stripped 5 bases from V and 2 bases from J, with 10 bases between. Germline-derived CDR1 and CDR2 are PRHDT and FYEKMQ (reference sequence). The CDR3 spells CASSKDSAYEQYF. CDR3 DNA: TGTGCCAGCAGCAAGGACAGTGCCTACGAGCAGTACTTC. The complete variable domain, with remaining parts taken from reference TRBV13 and TRBJ2-7, reads AAGVIQSPRHLIKEKRETATLKCYPIPRHDTVYWYQQGPGQDPQFLISFYEKMQSDKGSIPDRFSAQQFSDYHSELNMSSLELGDSALYFCASSKDSAYEQYFGPGTRLTVT.

The rearrangement uses TRBV29-1 and TRBJ2-1; D is tentatively TRBD1 or TRBD2 (5 bases each). The germline CDR1 and CDR2 sequences are SQVTM and ANQGSEA. V lost 4 bases, J lost 2 bases, and 15 bases lay in between. This CDR3 contains 15 residues. This CDR3 is CSVVGVGRTYNEQFF. The CDR3 DNA is TGCAGCGTTGTCGGGGTGGGACGAACCTACAATGAGCAGTTCTTC.

V is TRBV19 and J is TRBJ2-5; D might be TRBD1 (6 bases). The CDR3 consists of 13 residues. The germline V gene has CDR1 LNHDA and CDR2 SQIVND (reference sequence). V was trimmed by 6 bases and J by 5 bases, leaving 13 bases between them. CDR3 sequence: CASRHRERETQYF. In DNA, the CDR3 is TGTGCCAGTAGGCACAGGGAGAGGGAGACCCAGTACTTC.